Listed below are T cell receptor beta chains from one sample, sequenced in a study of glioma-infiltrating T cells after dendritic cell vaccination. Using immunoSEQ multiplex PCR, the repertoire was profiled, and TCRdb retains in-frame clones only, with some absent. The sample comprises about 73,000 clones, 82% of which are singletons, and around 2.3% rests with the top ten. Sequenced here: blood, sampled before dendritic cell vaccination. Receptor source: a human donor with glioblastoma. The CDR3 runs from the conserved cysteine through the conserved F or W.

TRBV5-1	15	CASSVTGQGSYEQYF
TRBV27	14	CASSPRDWSYEQYF
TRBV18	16	CASSPSGANMNTEAFF
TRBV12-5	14	CASGASGGLYEQYF
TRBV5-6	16	CASSLVYQGMGEKLFF
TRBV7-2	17	CASSLNAAGTGTTEAFF
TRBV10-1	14	CASRRLADTGELFF
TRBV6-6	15	CASSSAEGEGNEQFF
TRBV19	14	CASSTVPGFYGYTF
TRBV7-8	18	CASSPRGPGPGGGTEAFF
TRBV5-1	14	CASSLGQGRDTQYF
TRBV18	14	CASSPTVSGETQYF
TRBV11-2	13	CASSFTGGETQYF
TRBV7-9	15	CASSLMGQTNTEAFF
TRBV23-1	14	CASTASGGGNEQFF
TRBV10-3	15	CAIRTRTGGIETQYF
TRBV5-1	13	CASSRGLNTEAFF
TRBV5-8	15	CASSYQARNTDTQYF
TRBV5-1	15	CASSSASGRQETQYF
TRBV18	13	CASSPPGGDEQYF
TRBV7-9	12	CASSFSEGWAFF
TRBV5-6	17	CASSLTGHQYSNQPQHF
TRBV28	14	CASSLSPLPYGYTF
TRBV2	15	CASRFRLADTDTQYF
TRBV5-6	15	CASSLGSGQKGGYTF
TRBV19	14	CASSPLLAKNIQYF
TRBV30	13	CAWSVPRVTEAFF
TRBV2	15	CATRRAGASYNEQFF
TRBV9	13	CASSVGQRSGYTF
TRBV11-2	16	CASSLNGRLGLDTQYF
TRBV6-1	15	CASSERGTGFNTIYF
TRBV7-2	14	CASSPQTRSAEQFF
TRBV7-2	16	CASSLVRLVTYNEQFF
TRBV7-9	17	CASSPDDGTGITDTQYF
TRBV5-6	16	CASSMTGGYFTGELFF
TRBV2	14	CASSTSGMNTEAFF
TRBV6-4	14	CASSDLDRGDEQFF
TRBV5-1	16	CASSFGGRGQYNEQFF
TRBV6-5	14	CASSLLGGNQPQHF
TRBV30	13	CAWSGQGNTEAFF
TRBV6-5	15	CASSYGQARNQPQHF
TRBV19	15	CASSARTVSNQPQHF
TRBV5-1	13	CASSSQGSYEQYF
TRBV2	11	CASSFRDEQYF
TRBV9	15	CASSVDTGGLEKLFF
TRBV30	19	CAWSGALTSGRENLNEQFF
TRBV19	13	CASSTRTGGSAFF
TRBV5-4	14	CASSLGGVGTEAFF
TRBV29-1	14	CSVENVGRVDEQYF
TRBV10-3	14	CAIRMGQGAGELFF
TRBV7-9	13	CASSLYGEDTQYF
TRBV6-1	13	CASSEYTAAGYTF